This T cell receptor beta chain appears in the sequencing data of a study of blood T cell repertoires in COVID-19. Sequenced by immunoSEQ multiplex PCR; TCRdb stores in-frame clones only, minus some. The sample contains 250,000 to 350,000 clones, 90% of which appear only once. Germline CDR1 is SNHLY and CDR2 is FYNNEI. Germline trimming cut 6 bases from V and 0 bases from J; bases unmatched to any gene: 4. The CDR3 is 15 residues long. The receptor's source is a woman younger than 45 who had recovered from COVID-19. This sequence joins TRBV2 and TRBJ2-3, with 9 bases fitting TRBD2. Sequenced material: PBMCs or T cells enriched from blood (not recorded which). The CDR3 nucleotides are TGTGCCAGCAGACAGACTAGCGGTAGCACAGATACGCAGTATTTT. It codes for CASRQTSGSTDTQYF. The whole variable domain, remainder taken from reference TRBV2 and TRBJ2-3, is EPEVTQTPSHQVTQMGQEVILRCVPISNHLYFYWYRQILGQKVEFLVSFYNNEISEKSEIFDDQFSVERPDGSNFTLKIRSTKLEDSAMYFCASRQTSGSTDTQYFGPGTRLTVL.